This T cell receptor beta chain was retrieved from a study of a mutant IDH1 vaccine in newly diagnosed glioma. Regarding the study as a whole: With respect to changes in top peripheral T cell clonotypes, pseudoprogression seemed unrelated.

The time point: baseline, week 1 (first vaccination visit). The treatment here: pre-vaccination baseline after standard-of-care therapy. Germline V gives CDR1 DFQATT, CDR2 SNEGSKA (reference sequence). There are 11 residues in the CDR3. The V gene end was trimmed by 5 bases and the J gene end by 6 bases; junction bases not matched to a gene: 3. Note on this clone: The antigen remains unidentified.

Generated by immunoSEQ multiplex PCR, the TCRdb table keeps only in-frame clones and is missing some. This sample yields around 87,000 clones, of which 83% are seen a single time; approximately 7% belongs to the top ten. This clonotype was obtained from a woman in her forties or fifties with glioma. V is TRBV20-1 and J is TRBJ2-7; 8 bases are a match to TRBD1. Sequencing used PBMCs, obtained from a glioma patient treated with radiotherapy, temozolomide or both. The CDR3, as DNA: TGCAGTGCTTCACAGGGGGGCGAGCAGTACTTC. Amino acid sequence: CSASQGGEQYF.